This passage covers 13 T cell receptor beta chains from one sample sequenced in a study of T-cell reconstitution after alpha-beta-depleted transplantation in children. This sample's TCRbeta library carried unique molecular identifier barcodes. TCRdb processed the PCR reads anew with MiXCR; each CDR3 protein has one entry. The repertoire consists of more than 200,000 distinct CDR3 sequences, with about 8.4% occurring once and the leading ten covering about 40%. The sequences come from PBMCs, mostly from graft donor cells, collected 360 days after TCRalphabeta/CD19-depleted stem cell transplant. The receptors come from a male patient aged 2-9 years who had a stem cell transplant for acute myeloid leukemia, so the T cells may come from the graft donor.

This clonotype has a handful of counts. The chain recombines TRBV6-1 with TRBJ1-2, with TRBD1 matching over 7 bases. Germline loops: CDR1 MNHNS, CDR2 SASEGT. J lost 5 bases, V lost 3 bases, and 9 bases had no gene match. The length of the CDR3 is 15 residues. The CDR3 DNA sequence: TGTGCCAGCAGTGAGCAGCCAGGGGGAGTATATGGCTACACCTTC. It yields the protein CASSEQPGGVYGYTF.

This clonotype occurred many times. The chain couples TRBV5-6 to TRBJ2-7; D gene ambiguous. The CDR3 consists of 12 residues. CDR1 and CDR2 (germline): SGHDT, YYEEEE. Trimming stripped 1 base from V and 3 bases from J, with 5 bases between. As DNA, the CDR3 is TGTGCCAGCAGCTTGAATCTCTACGAGCAGTACTTC. Residues: CASSLNLYEQYF.

The V and J genes are TRBV10-3 and TRBJ2-2; D may be TRBD1 or TRBD2 (6 bases each). Trimming stripped 1 base from V and 6 bases from J, with 15 bases between. The CDR3 is made up of 16 amino acids. Germline V gene sequence: CDR1 ENHRY, CDR2 SYGVKD. Here the CDR3 reads CAISEFPKGGSGELFF. The CDR3 DNA sequence: TGTGCCATCAGTGAGTTCCCGAAGGGGGGATCCGGGGAGCTGTTTTTT.

The sample holds a few counts of this clonotype. The genes are TRBV10-3 and TRBJ2-1, with D perhaps TRBD1 (6 bases). In germline, CDR1 is ENHRY, CDR2 SYGVKD. This CDR3 is built from 17 residues. The ends were cut back, 5 bases at V and 7 bases at J, with 24 bases in the middle. The DNA for the CDR3 is TGTGCCATCAGTCTTCCGGACAGAGGGGCTACTAGGAATGAGCAGTTCTTC. The encoded protein is CAISLPDRGATRNEQFF.

J is TRBJ2-5 and V is TRBV15, with D possibly being TRBD2 (5 bases). The germline V and J ends were trimmed by 0 bases and 5 bases, with 22 bases remaining between them. In germline, CDR1 is LNHNV, CDR2 YYDKDF (reference sequence). This CDR3 spans 18 amino acids. CDR3 protein: CATSRDGGGAPSAETQYF. The DNA for the CDR3 is TGTGCCACCAGCAGAGATGGAGGAGGAGCCCCATCCGCGGAGACCCAGTACTTC.

The chain combines TRBV20-1 with TRBJ1-3, with D unclear. V was shortened by 3 bases and J by 0 bases, with 9 bases between the two germline ends. The CDR3 consists of 14 residues. Germline CDR1 is DFQATT and CDR2 is SNEGSKA (reference sequence). CDR3 protein: CSASRWSSGNTIYF. CDR3 DNA sequence: TGCAGTGCTAGCCGGTGGTCCTCTGGAAACACCATATATTTT.

This clonotype has a count of ten or more. The chain uses TRBV5-1 and TRBJ2-1; TRBD2 aligns across 10 bases. Per the germline V gene, CDR1 is SGHRS and CDR2 is YFSETQ. V shed 0 bases and J 3 bases; nucleotides not matched to a gene: 3. The CDR3 is made up of 16 amino acids. The CDR3 reads CASSLGSSGGYNEQFF. DNA of the CDR3: TGCGCCAGCAGCTTGGGTTCTAGCGGGGGCTACAATGAGCAGTTCTTC.

In this sample, this clonotype turned up many times. The chain is built from TRBV4-1 and TRBJ2-1; 7 bases map to TRBD1. Germline V gene data show CDR1 as MGHRA and CDR2 as YSYEKL. The V segment lost 0 bases and the J segment 4 bases; nucleotides outside the gene matches: 3. This CDR3 spans 15 amino acids. The CDR3 spells CASSQDKQGYNEQFF. CDR3 in DNA: TGCGCCAGCAGCCAAGACAAACAGGGGTACAATGAGCAGTTCTTC.

The chain combines TRBV19 with TRBJ2-1; 7 nucleotides align to TRBD2. The CDR3 is 14 residues long. Germline-derived CDR1 and CDR2 are LNHDA and SQIVND (reference sequence). The junction had 7 bases not matched to a gene; V was cut back by 6 bases and J by 5 bases. The CDR3 reads CASRTSGAHNEQFF. DNA of the CDR3: TGTGCCAGTAGGACCAGCGGGGCCCACAATGAGCAGTTCTTC.

Many counts were recorded for this clonotype. Here the CDR3 reads CASTFSGTDYEQYF. In DNA form, the CDR3 reads TGTGCCAGCACCTTCTCCGGGACTGACTACGAGCAGTACTTC. The chain joins TRBV7-9 to TRBJ2-7; D is perhaps TRBD2 (6 bases). The CDR3 runs to 14 residues. V lost 7 bases, J lost 3 bases, and 16 bases lay in between. CDR1 SEHNR and CDR2 FQNEAQ come from the germline V gene (reference sequence).

The sample holds many counts of this clonotype. The rearrangement links TRBV5-1 to TRBJ2-5; the D is unclear. CDR3 length: 12 residues. The germline V gene has CDR1 SGHRS and CDR2 YFSETQ. V gave up 4 bases and J gave up 2 bases, with 6 bases separating them. Here the CDR3 DNA reads TGCGCCAGCAGCGTCTTGCAAGAGACCCAGTACTTC. It codes for CASSVLQETQYF.

As regards this clonotype: At one of its ends the junction is not consistent with the germline gene, which may arise from a read error. The chain recombines TRBV5-1 with TRBJ2-3; 15 bases match TRBD2. Germline V gene data show CDR1 as SGHRS and CDR2 as YFSETQ. CDR3 length equals 19 residues. Here the CDR3 DNA reads TGCCCCAGCAGCTTGTCGGGACTAGCGGGGGGCCGGGGCACAGATACGCAGTATTTT. Translated: CPSSLSGLAGGRGTDTQYF.

The chain employs TRBV24-1 and TRBJ2-1; a weak D match, TRBD2 (6 bases). CDR3 length: 13 amino acids. The V gene lost 4 bases and the J gene lost 9 bases, with 12 bases spanning the gap. Germline V gene data show CDR1 as KGHDR and CDR2 as SFDVKD. The CDR3 is CATSDLTRPEQFF. Here the CDR3 DNA reads TGTGCCACCAGTGACCTGACTAGGCCTGAGCAGTTCTTC.